The 30 T cell receptor beta chains given below trace back to one sample, sequenced in a study of T-cell reconstitution after alpha-beta-depleted transplantation in children listed by TCRdb under 2016. The library was prepared using PCR. Sequencing relied on an Illumina HiSeq 2500. To normalize quantification of the TCRbeta repertoire, the TCR libraries were built with molecular barcoding that relied on unique molecular identifiers. Clones were called with MiXCR by TCRdb after fastp trimmed the public reads at Q25, and only in-frame beta chains were retained. Every distinct CDR3 protein forms one entry, paired with its most common genes and DNA. This sample lists 600,000 to 700,000 distinct CDR3 sequences; 16% were detected once. 1.1% of the sample is in the top ten clones. This specimen consisted of PBMCs from the stem cell graft donor, obtained from the stem cell graft. The receptors shown here come from a human donor who donated a stem cell graft to a child with acute myeloid leukemia.

This sequence joins TRBV11-2 and TRBJ2-7; D is unclear. In germline, CDR1 is SGHAT, CDR2 FQNNGV. Trimming stripped 5 bases from V and 2 bases from J, with 19 bases between. This CDR3 contains 16 residues. CDR3 amino acids: CASSPPVQEVAYEQYF. In DNA form, the CDR3 reads TGTGCCAGCAGCCCGCCGGTTCAAGAGGTGGCCTACGAGCAGTACTTC.

The chain is built from TRBV6-4 and TRBJ2-2; TRBD1 matches at 9 bases. The CDR3 length is 19 residues. Losses at the gene ends were 2 bases for V and 0 bases for J; bases not matched to a gene: 10. The germline CDR1 and CDR2 sequences are MRHNA and SNTAGT. The CDR3 DNA reads as TGTGCCAGCAGTGACGGGACAGGGTCTTCGACACCGAACACCGGGGAGCTGTTTTTT. This translates into CASSDGTGSSTPNTGELFF.

This clonotype has more than one count but fewer than ten. V usage is TRBV20-1 and J usage is TRBJ2-1; tentative D call: TRBD1 (5 bases). V was clipped by 6 bases and J by 2 bases, with 23 bases between them. The CDR3 spans 17 residues. CDR1 and CDR2 (germline): DFQATT, SNEGSKA (reference sequence). The CDR3 DNA reads as TGCAGTGCGGGCAGACCCGTTACAGGAGTTACCTACAATGAGCAGTTCTTC. It specifies CSAGRPVTGVTYNEQFF.

This clonotype came up many times. V is TRBV6-5 and J is TRBJ2-3; 9 nucleotides line up with TRBD2. J gave up 0 bases and V 4 bases, and 5 bases lay outside the gene matches. The CDR3 loop spans 16 amino acids. The germline gives CDR1 MNHEY, CDR2 SVGAGI. DNA for the CDR3: TGTGCCAGCAGTTCCCGACTAGCGGTTAGCACAGATACGCAGTATTTT. Amino acid sequence: CASSSRLAVSTDTQYF.

The chain links TRBV12-3 or TRBV12-4 to TRBJ1-5; D unresolved. With 5 bases removed from V and 6 bases from J, the gap between germline ends came to 11 bases. The CDR3 has 13 amino acids. The CDR3 nucleotides are TGTGCCAGCAGTCACAGCCCCGGTCAGCCCCAGCATTTT. Amino acid sequence: CASSHSPGQPQHF.

This clonotype was seen only a few times. The chain joins TRBV11-2 to TRBJ2-1; 13 bases map to TRBD2. This CDR3 region has 18 residues. In germline, CDR1 is SGHAT, CDR2 FQNNGV. Unmatched junction bases numbered 7, after V lost 5 bases and J lost 0 bases. CDR3 DNA: TGTGCCAGCAGCCCTGGGACTAGCGGGGAGATCTCCTACAATGAGCAGTTCTTC. Translating it yields CASSPGTSGEISYNEQFF.

This clonotype has just a few counts. The J gene is TRBJ2-3, the V gene TRBV12-3 or TRBV12-4; 7 bases match TRBD1. Trimming cost V 5 bases and J 9 bases; bases outside gene matches: 2. There are 11 residues in the CDR3. In DNA form, the CDR3 reads TGTGCCAGCAGTGAACAGGGGACGCAGTATTTT. It is translated as CASSEQGTQYF.

This clonotype has only a few counts. The chain joins TRBV12-3 or TRBV12-4 to TRBJ1-2, with 9 bases identical to TRBD1. With 1 base clipped from V and 1 base from J, the junction kept 10 bases outside the gene matches. CDR3 length: 18 residues. The CDR3 here is CASSLGAGTGTHNYGYTF. The CDR3 nucleotides are TGTGCCAGCAGTTTAGGGGCCGGGACAGGGACCCATAACTATGGCTACACCTTC.

This clonotype was observed a handful of times. The V and J genes are TRBV12-3 or TRBV12-4 and TRBJ2-4, with D possibly TRBD2 on 6 matching bases. V dropped 7 bases and J dropped 8 bases, with 15 bases sitting between them. The CDR3 length is 13 residues. For the CDR3, the DNA is TGTGCCAGCACCTTAGTCGGGGAGGACATTCAGTACTTC. It translates to CASTLVGEDIQYF.

This clonotype was recorded many times. The chain combines TRBV20-1 with TRBJ2-7; perhaps TRBD1 as D (5 bases). Germline V gene lookup returns CDR1 DFQATT and CDR2 SNEGSKA (reference sequence). V gave up 1 base and J gave up 2 bases, with 9 bases separating them. The CDR3 consists of 13 residues. The CDR3 nucleotides are TGCAGTGCTAGAGGGACAAGGGCCTACGAGCAGTACTTC. Translation: CSARGTRAYEQYF.

This clonotype showed up many times. The genes are TRBV6-5 and TRBJ1-1; D remains ambiguous. This CDR3 spans 14 amino acids. V gave up 2 bases and J gave up 0 bases, with 7 bases separating them. Germline CDR1 MNHEY, CDR2 SVGAGI. Here the CDR3 reads CASSYTRMNTEAFF. The CDR3 nucleotides are TGTGCCAGCAGTTACACGAGGATGAACACTGAAGCTTTCTTT.

V and J are TRBV20-1 and TRBJ2-1, with TRBD1 matching over 11 bases. Germline lookup yields CDR1 DFQATT and CDR2 SNEGSKA (reference sequence). The CDR3 length is 15 residues. The trim removed 3 bases at V and 2 bases at J, leaving 3 bases unmatched. CDR3 in amino acids: CSASEGQGAYNEQFF. Written as DNA, the CDR3 is TGCAGTGCTAGCGAGGGACAGGGGGCCTACAATGAGCAGTTCTTC.

The J gene is TRBJ2-7, the V gene TRBV18; unclear D gene. The CDR3 covers 15 residues. Germline loops: CDR1 KGHSH, CDR2 LQKENI. Trimming stripped 0 bases from V and 3 bases from J, with 12 bases between. DNA for the CDR3: TGTGCCAGCTCACCACCGGGGATACCGATCTACGAGCAGTACTTC. This gives the protein CASSPPGIPIYEQYF. Full variable domain (outside the CDR3, taken from reference TRBV18 and TRBJ2-7): NAGVMQNPRHLVRRRGQEARLRCSPMKGHSHVYWYRQLPEEGLKFMVYLQKENIIDESGMPKERFSAEFPKEGPSILRIQQVVRGDSAAYFCASSPPGIPIYEQYFGPGTRLTVT.

This clonotype was seen more than once but under ten times. V usage is TRBV12-3 or TRBV12-4 and J usage is TRBJ2-1; TRBD1 might be the D (5 bases). The CDR3 is 13 amino acids. Trimming pared 4 bases from V and 7 bases from J, leaving 11 bases between. CDR3: CASSSTVKNEQFF. In DNA, the CDR3 is TGTGCCAGCAGTTCGACAGTTAAAAATGAGCAGTTCTTC.

This clonotype was recorded many times. The rearrangement uses TRBV20-1 and TRBJ2-4; D possibly corresponds to TRBD2 (6 bases). Germline assignment: CDR1 DFQATT and CDR2 SNEGSKA (reference sequence). Between the trimmed V and J ends, which lost 6 bases and 9 bases, there was a span of 24 bases. The CDR3 sequence is 15 residues long. CDR3 coding DNA: TGCAGTGCCCCCATCTCCGGAGGGTCCGGCGGCATTCAGTACTTC. This translates into CSAPISGGSGGIQYF.

CDR3 coding DNA: TGTGCCAGCAGCTCGGGACCGAAAGAGACCCAGTACTTC. Translating it yields CASSSGPKETQYF. The rearrangement joins TRBV7-2 to TRBJ2-5; D is perhaps TRBD1 or TRBD2 (5 bases each). CDR1 and CDR2 from the germline V gene are SGHTA and FQGNSA. The CDR3 consists of 13 residues. V gave up 4 bases and J gave up 3 bases, with 9 bases separating them.

The chain combines TRBV27 with TRBJ2-7; possibly TRBD1 or TRBD2 for D (5 bases each). Germline V gives CDR1 MNHEY, CDR2 SMNVEV (reference sequence). The CDR3 runs 14 residues. Trimming removed 6 bases from V and 0 bases from J, with 12 bases in between. The chain's CDR3 is CASSPGPSSYEQYV. The CDR3 bases are TGTGCCAGCAGCCCGGGACCTAGCTCCTACGAGCAGTACGTC.

This clonotype was seen many times. V and J are TRBV12-3 or TRBV12-4 and TRBJ2-2; no definite D call. V was pared by 4 bases and J by 0 bases, with 9 bases between. The CDR3 has 15 residues. The CDR3 loop is CASSSGRTNTGELFF. CDR3 nucleotide sequence: TGTGCCAGCAGTTCCGGCAGGACGAACACCGGGGAGCTGTTTTTT.

The rearrangement uses TRBV5-1 and TRBJ1-1; D gene unclear. Trimming stripped 0 bases from V and 4 bases from J, with 13 bases between. CDR3 length: 15 residues. Germline V gene data show CDR1 as SGHRS and CDR2 as YFSETQ. DNA for the CDR3: TGCGCCAGCAGCTTGGGGCCAGAGGGAAGCACTGAAGCTTTCTTT. Translating it yields CASSLGPEGSTEAFF.

This clonotype was counted a few times. The rearrangement joins TRBV29-1 to TRBJ1-2, with TRBD1 as a possible D gene (6 bases). Germline V CDR1 and CDR2: SQVTM, ANQGSEA. V was shortened by 0 bases and J by 9 bases, with 11 bases between the two germline ends. CDR3 length: 12 residues. CDR3 amino acids: CSVEEAGASYTF. The CDR3 nucleotides read TGCAGCGTTGAAGAGGCAGGGGCGAGCTACACCTTC.

This clonotype was seen at least ten times. The chain is built from TRBV6-5 and TRBJ1-1; D ambiguous. CDR1 MNHEY and CDR2 SVGAGI come from the germline V gene. The length of the CDR3 is 15 residues. The V end lost 0 bases, the J end lost 1 base, and 9 bases lay between the germline ends. CDR3 nucleotide sequence: TGTGCCAGCAGTTACTCGAGGACCCAGAACACTGAAGCTTTCTTT. Translating it yields CASSYSRTQNTEAFF.

V is TRBV5-1 and J is TRBJ2-5; D is perhaps TRBD1 (5 bases). Trimming left V 1 base short and J 1 base short, with 11 bases between. CDR1 SGHRS and CDR2 YFSETQ come from the germline V gene. The CDR3 sequence is 15 residues long. DNA of the CDR3: TGCGCCAGCAGCTTGTGGTCAGGGTCCCAAGAGACCCAGTACTTC. Its translation: CASSLWSGSQETQYF.

This clonotype was seen many times. As DNA, the CDR3 is TGCAGCGTTCCCCGGGACGGCCGCACAGATACGCAGTATTTT. It specifies CSVPRDGRTDTQYF. V usage is TRBV29-1 and J usage is TRBJ2-3; D might be TRBD1 or TRBD2, each matching 5 bases. Trimming removed 5 bases at V and 1 base at J, with 13 bases between. CDR3 length: 14 residues. Per germline, CDR1 SQVTM and CDR2 ANQGSEA.

This clonotype showed up just a few times. V gene TRBV15 combines with J gene TRBJ2-1; TRBD2 matches at 7 bases. The CDR3 is 17 residues long. Germline CDR1 and CDR2: LNHNV and YYDKDF (reference sequence). Trimming took 0 bases from V and 0 from J; bases not matched to a gene: 5. The CDR3 region has the DNA TGTGCCACCAGCAGAGAGCTGGGGGGGGTCTCCTACAATGAGCAGTTCTTC. Amino acids: CATSRELGGVSYNEQFF.

In its sample, this clonotype was seen many times. The chain uses TRBV7-2 and TRBJ2-2; 7 nucleotides line up with TRBD2. Germline assignment: CDR1 SGHTA and CDR2 FQGNSA. The CDR3 spans 14 residues. V lost 4 bases to trimming and J lost 5 bases; unmatched junction nucleotides: 4. CDR3 protein: CASSSGLGTGELFF. The DNA for the CDR3 is TGTGCCAGCAGCTCCGGACTAGGAACCGGGGAGCTGTTTTTT.

V is TRBV27 and J is TRBJ1-3, with D hard to call. Germline values: CDR1 MNHEY, CDR2 SMNVEV (reference sequence). V was shortened by 4 bases and J by 2 bases, with 12 bases between the two germline ends. CDR3 length equals 15 residues. As DNA, the CDR3 is TGTGCCAGCAGTTCAGGACCTGTTACTGGAAACACCATATATTTT. This translates into CASSSGPVTGNTIYF.

The rearrangement joins TRBV2 to TRBJ1-2; TRBD1 agrees at 11 bases. Germline V gene sequence: CDR1 SNHLY, CDR2 FYNNEI. CDR3 length equals 14 residues. V lost 4 bases, J lost 6 bases, and 4 bases stayed unmatched. The CDR3 DNA follows: TGTGCCAGCAGTGGGTCGGACAGGGGGCATGGCTACACCTTC. Translated: CASSGSDRGHGYTF.

The table lists this clonotype with many counts. This rearrangement joins TRBV29-1 to TRBJ2-7; 7 bases line up with TRBD2. Germline CDR1 reads SQVTM; CDR2 reads ANQGSEA. V gave up 7 bases and J gave up 7 bases; unmatched junction bases: 7. CDR3 length equals 11 residues. Written as DNA, the CDR3 is TGCAGCGCCACAAGGGGAGGGGAGCAGTACGTC. Its translation is CSATRGGEQYV.

V is TRBV11-1 and J is TRBJ2-7; D not certain. This CDR3 region has 14 residues. Between the trimmed V and J ends, which lost 1 base and 0 bases, there was a span of 7 bases. Germline V gene data show CDR1 as SGHAT and CDR2 as FQDESV (reference sequence). The CDR3: CASSLEISSYEQYF. CDR3 DNA: TGTGCCAGCAGCTTAGAAATCTCCTCCTACGAGCAGTACTTC.

This clonotype was counted between two and nine times. The chain carries TRBV7-9 and TRBJ2-7; 8 bases match TRBD2. Trimming at V came to 4 bases and at J to 0 bases, leaving 8 bases not matched to a gene. CDR1 is SEHNR and CDR2 is FQNEAQ in the germline V gene (reference sequence). The CDR3 consists of 16 residues. The CDR3 reads CASSSLSGGDSYEQYF. DNA for the CDR3: TGTGCCAGCAGCTCACTAAGCGGGGGCGACTCCTACGAGCAGTACTTC.